Here is one TCR beta chain with its context. The source of the sample is a study of OX40 agonist ivuxolimab in advanced cancers. Across the study: The dose-escalation cohort was just under 85% male, with a mean age of around 60 years, ranging roughly 23 to 90.

Per the germline V gene, CDR1 is MNHNS and CDR2 is SASEGT. This CDR3 is 15 amino acids long. Trimming took 2 bases from V and 2 from J; bases not matched to a gene: 3. The table came from immunoSEQ multiplex PCR; TCRdb's copy has only in-frame clones and leaves some out. The table lists under 65,000 clones, 75% to 95% of them singletons. The sequenced sample was CD4+ or CD8+ T cells sorted from blood, obtained in a trial of the OX40 agonist ivuxolimab. This TCR came from an adult with an advanced solid tumor such as melanoma, head and neck, liver or kidney cancer. The V call is TRBV6-1, the J call TRBJ2-7; the match to TRBD1 covers 10 bases. The CDR3 nucleotides are TGTGCCAGCAGTGAACCCGGACAGGGGGCCTACGAGCAGTACTTC. This encodes CASSEPGQGAYEQYF.